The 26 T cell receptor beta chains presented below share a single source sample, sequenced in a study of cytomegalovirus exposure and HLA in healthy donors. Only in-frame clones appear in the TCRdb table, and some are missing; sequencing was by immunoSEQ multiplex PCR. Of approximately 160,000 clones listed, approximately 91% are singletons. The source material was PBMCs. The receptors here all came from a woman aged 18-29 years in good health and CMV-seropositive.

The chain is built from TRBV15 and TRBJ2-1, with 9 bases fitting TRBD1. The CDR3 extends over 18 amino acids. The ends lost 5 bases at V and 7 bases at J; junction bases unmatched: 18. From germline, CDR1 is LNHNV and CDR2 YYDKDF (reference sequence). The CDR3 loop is CATSGRDRDAIPSNEQFF. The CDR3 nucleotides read TGTGCCACCAGCGGCCGGGACAGGGACGCAATTCCTAGTAATGAGCAGTTCTTC.

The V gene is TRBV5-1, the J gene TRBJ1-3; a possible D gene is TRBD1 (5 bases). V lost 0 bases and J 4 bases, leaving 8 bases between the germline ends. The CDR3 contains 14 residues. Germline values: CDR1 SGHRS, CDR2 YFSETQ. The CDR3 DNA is TGCGCCAGCAGCTTGGGGCAGGGAGGAAACACCATATATTTT. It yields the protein CASSLGQGGNTIYF.

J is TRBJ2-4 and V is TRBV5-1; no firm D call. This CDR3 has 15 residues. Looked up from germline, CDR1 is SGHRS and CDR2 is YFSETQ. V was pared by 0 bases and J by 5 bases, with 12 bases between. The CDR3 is CASSLGPGPQNIQYF. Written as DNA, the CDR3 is TGCGCCAGCAGCTTGGGTCCAGGCCCACAAAACATTCAGTACTTC.

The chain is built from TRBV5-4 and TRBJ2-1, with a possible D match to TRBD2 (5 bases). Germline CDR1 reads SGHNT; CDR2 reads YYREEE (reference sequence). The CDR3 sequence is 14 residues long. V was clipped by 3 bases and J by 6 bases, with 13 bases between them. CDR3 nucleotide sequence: TGTGCCAGCAGCTCCCGTGGGCTAGCCAATGAGCAGTTCTTC. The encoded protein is CASSSRGLANEQFF.

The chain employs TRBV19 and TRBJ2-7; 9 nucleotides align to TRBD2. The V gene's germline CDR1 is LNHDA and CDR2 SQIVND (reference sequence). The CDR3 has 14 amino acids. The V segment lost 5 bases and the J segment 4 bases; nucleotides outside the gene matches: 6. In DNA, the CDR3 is TGTGCCAGTAGTTTCGCGGGAGGGCCGTACGAGCAGTACTTC. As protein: CASSFAGGPYEQYF. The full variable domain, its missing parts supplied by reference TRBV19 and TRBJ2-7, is DGGITQSPKYLFRKEGQNVTLSCEQNLNHDAMYWYRQDPGQGLRLIYYSQIVNDFQKGDIAEGYSVSREKKESFPLTVTSAQKNPTAFYLCASSFAGGPYEQYFGPGTRLTVT.

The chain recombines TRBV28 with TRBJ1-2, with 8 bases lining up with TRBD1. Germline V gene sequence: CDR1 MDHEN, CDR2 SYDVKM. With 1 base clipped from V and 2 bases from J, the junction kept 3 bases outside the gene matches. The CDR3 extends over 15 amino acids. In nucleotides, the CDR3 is TGTGCCAGCAGTTTATTAGGGGACAGGAACTATGGCTACACCTTC. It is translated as CASSLLGDRNYGYTF.

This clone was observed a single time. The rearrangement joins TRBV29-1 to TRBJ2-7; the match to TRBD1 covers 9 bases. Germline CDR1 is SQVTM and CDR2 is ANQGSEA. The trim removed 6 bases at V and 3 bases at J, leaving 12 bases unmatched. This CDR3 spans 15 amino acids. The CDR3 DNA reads TGCAGCGTCCCCGGGACAGGGAATCTTCTCTACGAGCAGTACTTC. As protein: CSVPGTGNLLYEQYF.

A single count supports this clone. CDR3 loop: CASAGLQPEKLFF. The CDR3 bases are TGTGCCAGTGCGGGACTCCAGCCTGAAAAACTGTTTTTT. This chain uses TRBV2 with TRBJ1-4, with D tentatively TRBD1 (5 bases). Germline V gene sequence: CDR1 SNHLY, CDR2 FYNNEI. Trimming stripped 9 bases from V and 7 bases from J, with 15 bases between. The length of the CDR3 is 13 residues.

Written as DNA, the CDR3 is TGCGCCAGCAGCCAAGATCCCAGGACTAGCGGGAGGGCTACTCTGCAGTACTTC. This codes for CASSQDPRTSGRATLQYF. V is TRBV4-1 and J is TRBJ2-7, with 15 bases identical to TRBD2. The CDR3 has 18 residues. The V gene's germline CDR1 is MGHRA and CDR2 YSYEKL. V trimming: 0 bases; J trimming: 9 bases; junction bases outside the gene matches: 12.

For the CDR3, the DNA is TGTGCCAGCAGCTCCCGTAACTCCTACAATGAGCAGTTCTTC. Encoded protein: CASSSRNSYNEQFF. V is TRBV9 and J is TRBJ2-1; D is ambiguous. The CDR3 sequence is 14 residues long. Trimming removed 4 bases from V and 0 bases from J, with 8 bases in between. Germline V gives CDR1 SGDLS, CDR2 YYNGEE.

CDR3 in DNA: TGTGCCGCCAACAGGGGGATTAGCAATCAGCCCCAGCATTTT. Its protein product is CAANRGISNQPQHF. V and J are TRBV28 and TRBJ1-5; 8 nucleotides line up with TRBD1. V dropped 11 bases and J dropped 0; count of bases not matched to a gene: 6. CDR1 MDHEN and CDR2 SYDVKM come from the germline V gene. This CDR3 is 14 amino acids long.

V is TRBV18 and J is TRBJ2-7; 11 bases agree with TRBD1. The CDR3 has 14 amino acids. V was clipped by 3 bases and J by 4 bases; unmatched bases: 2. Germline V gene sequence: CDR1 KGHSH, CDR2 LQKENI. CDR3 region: CASSPRDRGYEQYF. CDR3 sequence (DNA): TGTGCCAGCTCACCCAGGGACAGGGGGTACGAGCAGTACTTC.

CDR3 amino acids: CASSLGGRALNEQFF. DNA of the CDR3: TGTGCCAGCAGCTTAGGCGGGAGGGCCCTCAATGAGCAGTTCTTC. V and J are TRBV7-9 and TRBJ2-1; 9 nucleotides match TRBD2. CDR3 length: 15 residues. CDR1 is SEHNR, CDR2 FQNEAQ, per germline (reference sequence). V was pared by 1 base and J by 6 bases, with 4 bases of the junction left unmatched. The whole variable domain, filled in from reference TRBV7-9 and TRBJ2-1, reads DTGVSQNPRHKITKRGQNVTFRCDPISEHNRLYWYRQTLGQGPEFLTYFQNEAQLEKSRLLSDRFSAERPKGSFSTLEIQRTEQGDSAMYLCASSLGGRALNEQFFGPGTRLTVL.

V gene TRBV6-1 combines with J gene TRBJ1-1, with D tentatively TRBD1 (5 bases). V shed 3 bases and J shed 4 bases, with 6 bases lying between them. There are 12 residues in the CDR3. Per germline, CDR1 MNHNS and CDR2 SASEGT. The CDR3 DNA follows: TGTGCCAGCAGTGAGGGGGGCACTGAAGCTTTCTTT. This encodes CASSEGGTEAFF.

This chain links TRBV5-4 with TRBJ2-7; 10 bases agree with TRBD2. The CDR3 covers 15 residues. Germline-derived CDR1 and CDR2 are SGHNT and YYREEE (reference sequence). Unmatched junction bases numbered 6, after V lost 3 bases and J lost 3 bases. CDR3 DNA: TGTGCCAGCAGCTCAGTAGCGGGAGGCTTCTACGAGCAGTACTTC. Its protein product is CASSSVAGGFYEQYF.

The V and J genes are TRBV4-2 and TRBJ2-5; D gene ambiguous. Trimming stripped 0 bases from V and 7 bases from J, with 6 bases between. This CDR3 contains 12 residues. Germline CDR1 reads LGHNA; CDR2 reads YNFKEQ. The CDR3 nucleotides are TGTGCCAGCAGCCAAGATCGCGGGACCCAGTACTTC. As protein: CASSQDRGTQYF.

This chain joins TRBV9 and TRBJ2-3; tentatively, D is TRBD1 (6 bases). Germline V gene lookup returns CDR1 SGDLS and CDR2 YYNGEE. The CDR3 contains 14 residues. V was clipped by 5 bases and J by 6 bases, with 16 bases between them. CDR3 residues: CASREDSSGDTQYF. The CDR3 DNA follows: TGTGCCAGCAGGGAGGACAGTTCGGGGGATACGCAGTATTTT.

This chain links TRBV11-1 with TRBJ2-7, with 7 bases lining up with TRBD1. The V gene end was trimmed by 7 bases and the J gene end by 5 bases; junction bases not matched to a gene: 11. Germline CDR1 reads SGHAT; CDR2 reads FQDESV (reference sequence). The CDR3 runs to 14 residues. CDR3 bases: TGTGCCAGCACCTCCCGACAGGGATCCAACGAGCAGTACTTC. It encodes CASTSRQGSNEQYF.

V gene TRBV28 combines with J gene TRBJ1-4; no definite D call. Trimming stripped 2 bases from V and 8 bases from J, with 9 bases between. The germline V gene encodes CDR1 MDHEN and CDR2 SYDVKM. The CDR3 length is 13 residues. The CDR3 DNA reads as TGTGCCAGCAGTTTAAGTAAACTCGAAAAACTGTTTTTT. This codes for CASSLSKLEKLFF. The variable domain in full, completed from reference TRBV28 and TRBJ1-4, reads DVKVTQSSRYLVKRTGEKVFLECVQDMDHENMFWYRQDPGLGLRLIYFSYDVKMKEKGDIPEGYSVSREKKERFSLILESASTNQTSMYLCASSLSKLEKLFFGSGTQLSVL.

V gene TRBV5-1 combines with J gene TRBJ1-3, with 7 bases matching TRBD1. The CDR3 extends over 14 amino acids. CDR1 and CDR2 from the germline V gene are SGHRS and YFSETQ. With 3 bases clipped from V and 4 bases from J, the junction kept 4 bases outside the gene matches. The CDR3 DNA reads TGCGCCAGCAGCTCCGGAGGGGGCGGAAACACCATATATTTT. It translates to CASSSGGGGNTIYF.

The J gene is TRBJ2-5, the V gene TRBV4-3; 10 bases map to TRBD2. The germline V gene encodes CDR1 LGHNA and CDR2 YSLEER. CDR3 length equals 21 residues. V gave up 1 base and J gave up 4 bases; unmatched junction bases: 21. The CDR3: CASSQGEDFIGLAGAGETQYF. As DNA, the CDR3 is TGCGCCAGCAGCCAAGGTGAAGATTTCATTGGGCTAGCGGGAGCGGGAGAGACCCAGTACTTC.

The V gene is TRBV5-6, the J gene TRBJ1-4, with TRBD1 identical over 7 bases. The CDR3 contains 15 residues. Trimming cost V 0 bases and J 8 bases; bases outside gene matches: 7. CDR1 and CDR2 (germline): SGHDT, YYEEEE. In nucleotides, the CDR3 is TGTGCCAGCAGCTTGGAAGGGGGCGGAAGGGAAAAACTGTTTTTT. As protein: CASSLEGGGREKLFF.

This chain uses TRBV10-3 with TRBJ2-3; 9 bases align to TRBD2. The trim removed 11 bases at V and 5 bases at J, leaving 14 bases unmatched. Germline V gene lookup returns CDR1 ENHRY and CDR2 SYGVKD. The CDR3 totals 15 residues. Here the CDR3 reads CAASRASGTGDTQYF. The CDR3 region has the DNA TGTGCCGCCTCCCGGGCTAGCGGGACCGGAGATACGCAGTATTTT.

The CDR3 DNA reads TGCAGCGTTGAGGGGGGGGCCAAGCCCCTGGATACGCAGTATTTT. This gives the protein CSVEGGAKPLDTQYF. This sequence joins TRBV29-1 and TRBJ2-3; D possibly corresponds to TRBD2 (7 bases). Trimming left V 3 bases short and J 6 bases short, with 19 bases between. CDR1 and CDR2 (germline): SQVTM, ANQGSEA. This CDR3 region has 15 residues.

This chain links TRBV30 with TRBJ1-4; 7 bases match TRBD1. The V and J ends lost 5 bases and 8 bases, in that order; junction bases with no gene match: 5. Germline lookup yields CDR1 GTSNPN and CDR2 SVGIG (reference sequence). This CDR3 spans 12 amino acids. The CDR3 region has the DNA TGTGCCTGGGAAGACAGGGAGGAAAAACTGTTTTTT. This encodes CAWEDREEKLFF.

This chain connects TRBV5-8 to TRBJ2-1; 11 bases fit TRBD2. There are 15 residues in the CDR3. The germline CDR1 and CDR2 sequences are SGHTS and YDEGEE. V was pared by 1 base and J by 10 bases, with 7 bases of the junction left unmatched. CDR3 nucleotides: TGTGCCAGCAGCTTGTTAGCGGGAGGGTTTGAAGAGCAGTTCTTC. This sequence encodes CASSLLAGGFEEQFF.